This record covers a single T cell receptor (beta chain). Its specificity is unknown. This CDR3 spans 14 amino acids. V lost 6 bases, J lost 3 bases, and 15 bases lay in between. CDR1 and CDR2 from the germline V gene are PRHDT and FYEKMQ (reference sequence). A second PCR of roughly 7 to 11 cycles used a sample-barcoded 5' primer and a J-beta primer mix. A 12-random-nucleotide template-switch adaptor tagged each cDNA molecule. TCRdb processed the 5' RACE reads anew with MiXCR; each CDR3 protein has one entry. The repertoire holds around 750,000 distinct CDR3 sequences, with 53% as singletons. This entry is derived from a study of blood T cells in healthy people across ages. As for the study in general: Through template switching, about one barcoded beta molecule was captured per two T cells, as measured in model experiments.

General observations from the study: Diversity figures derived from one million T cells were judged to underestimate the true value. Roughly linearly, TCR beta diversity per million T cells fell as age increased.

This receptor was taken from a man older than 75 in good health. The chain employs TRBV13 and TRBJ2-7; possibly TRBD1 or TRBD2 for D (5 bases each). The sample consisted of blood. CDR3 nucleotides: TGTGCCAGCAGTTTGAGGGACCCATACTACGAGCAGTACTTC. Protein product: CASSLRDPYYEQYF.